The clone carrying this T cell receptor (beta chain) was detected only once. Its antigen remains unknown. This record comes from a study of OX40 agonist ivuxolimab in advanced cancers. In the study overall: Of mixed ages from about 20 to 90 and averaging about 60 years, the group was 65% to 85% male.

On cycle 4 day 1 and cycle 7 day 1, as well as at baseline, blood was sampled. The data were produced by immunoSEQ multiplex PCR, yet TCRdb's version contains in-frame clones alone and is incomplete. The sample holds fewer than 70,000 clones, roughly nine tenths seen once. The CDR3 covers 14 residues. Germline V gene data show CDR1 as LNHNV and CDR2 as YYDKDF (reference sequence). Trimming removed 8 bases from V and 2 bases from J; junction bases left unmatched: 9. Overall study findings and caveats: The average count of expanded clones was higher among CD8+ T cells than among CD4+.

This rearrangement joins TRBV15 to TRBJ2-7; 7 positions match TRBD2. This TCR derives from an adult with an advanced solid tumor such as melanoma, head and neck, liver or kidney cancer. This specimen was CD4+ or CD8+ T cells sorted from blood, taken in a trial of the OX40 agonist ivuxolimab. The CDR3 nucleotides are TGTGCCACCGCGAAAAAGCGGGGAGCCTACGAGCAGTACTTC. Amino acid sequence: CATAKKRGAYEQYF.